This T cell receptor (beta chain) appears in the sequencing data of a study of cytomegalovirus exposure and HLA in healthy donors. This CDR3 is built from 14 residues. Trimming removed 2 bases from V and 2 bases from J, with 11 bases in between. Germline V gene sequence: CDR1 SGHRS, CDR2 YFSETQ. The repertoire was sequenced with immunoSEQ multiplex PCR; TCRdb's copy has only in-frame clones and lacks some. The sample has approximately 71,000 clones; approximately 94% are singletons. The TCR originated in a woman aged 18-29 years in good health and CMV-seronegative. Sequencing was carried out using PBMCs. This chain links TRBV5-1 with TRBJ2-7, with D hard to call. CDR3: CASSLNQDPYEQYF. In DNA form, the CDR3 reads TGCGCCAGCAGCTTAAATCAGGATCCCTACGAGCAGTACTTC.